This paragraph reports one T cell receptor (beta chain). The antigen remains unidentified. These data come from a study of radiotherapy plus CTLA-4 blockade in lung cancer. Looking at the study overall: Of the patients, 15% to 20% showed objective responses and roughly 30% attained disease control. Study outcomes and limitations: TCR clones of tumor origin grew in blood after radiotherapy plus ipilimumab. Interferon-beta and early blood T cell clone dynamics reportedly predicted response best.

TCRdb's copy holds only in-frame clones and misses some; the assay was immunoSEQ multiplex PCR. Of tens of thousands of clones listed, 70% to 80% are singletons. Patients had chemo-refractory metastatic non-small-cell lung cancer and received focal radiation plus CTLA-4 blockade that used ipilimumab. CDR1 and CDR2 from the germline V gene are SGHDT and YYEEEE. The CDR3 contains 14 residues. The J segment lost 3 bases and the V segment lost 4 bases, leaving 6 bases of the junction unmatched. This rearrangement joins TRBV5-6 to TRBJ2-7, with 8 bases fitting TRBD1. The receptor's source is a human donor with non-small cell lung cancer who had a complete response to radiotherapy plus ipilimumab. The sequencing used peripheral blood, collected from a patient treated with radiotherapy plus ipilimumab. CDR3 nucleotide sequence: TGTGCCAGCAGCATGGACAGGGTTAACTACGAGCAGTACTTC. This gives the protein CASSMDRVNYEQYF.